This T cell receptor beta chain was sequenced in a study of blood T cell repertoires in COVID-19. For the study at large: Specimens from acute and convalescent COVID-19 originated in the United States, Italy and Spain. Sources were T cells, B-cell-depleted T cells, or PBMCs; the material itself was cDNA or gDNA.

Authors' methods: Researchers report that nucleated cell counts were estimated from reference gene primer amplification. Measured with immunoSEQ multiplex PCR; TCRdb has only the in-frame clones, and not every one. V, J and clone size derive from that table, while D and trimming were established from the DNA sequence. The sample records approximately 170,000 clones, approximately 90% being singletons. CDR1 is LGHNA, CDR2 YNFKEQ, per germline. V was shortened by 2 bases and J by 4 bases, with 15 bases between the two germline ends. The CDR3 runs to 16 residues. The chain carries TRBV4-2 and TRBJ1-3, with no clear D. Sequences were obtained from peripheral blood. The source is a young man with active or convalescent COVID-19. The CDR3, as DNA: TGTGCCAGCAGCCAATCCGCGGGAACGCTGGGAAACACCATATATTTT. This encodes CASSQSAGTLGNTIYF.